Sequencing of this TCR beta chain was carried out in a study of blood T cell repertoires in COVID-19. Generated by immunoSEQ multiplex PCR, the TCRdb table keeps only in-frame clones and is missing some. This table holds approximately 75,000 clones, roughly 70% found once. The CDR3 runs to 15 residues. The J segment lost 4 bases and the V segment lost 3 bases, leaving 4 bases of the junction unmatched. CDR1 and CDR2 from the germline V gene are SGHTA and FQGNSA. Material: peripheral blood. The source of this sequence is a human donor with acute or convalescent COVID-19. The donor label of this sample is uncertain. The genes are TRBV7-2 and TRBJ2-5; 11 positions match TRBD2. CDR3 region: CASSFGSGGGETQYF. The CDR3 nucleotides are TGTGCCAGCAGCTTTGGTAGCGGGGGGGGAGAGACCCAGTACTTC.